Reported below is one T cell receptor beta chain. The CDR3 covers 15 residues. The germline gives CDR1 SNHLY, CDR2 FYNNEI. Trimming took off 5 bases at V and 4 bases at J, with 15 bases between the two ends. The method was immunoSEQ multiplex PCR; TCRdb's version includes in-frame clones alone and lacks a portion of them. The data hold around 370,000 clones, with around nine tenths observed a single time. The data were taken from a study of blood T cell repertoires in COVID-19. Study-wide context: COVID-19 samples from acute and convalescent phases originated in the United States, Italy and Spain. Sources were T cells, B-cell-depleted T cells, or PBMCs; the material itself was cDNA or gDNA.

Each recovered donor of Cohort 3 presented with two negative PCRs, clearance, or symptom resolution. The chain joins TRBV2 to TRBJ1-3, with D perhaps matching TRBD1 (6 bases). Sequencing was performed on PBMCs or T cells enriched from blood (not recorded which). The source of this sequence is a woman aged 18-29 years who had recovered from COVID-19. CDR3 nucleotides: TGTGCCAGCAGTAACAGGGCCCAACGGGGAAACACCATATATTTT. Translation: CASSNRAQRGNTIYF.